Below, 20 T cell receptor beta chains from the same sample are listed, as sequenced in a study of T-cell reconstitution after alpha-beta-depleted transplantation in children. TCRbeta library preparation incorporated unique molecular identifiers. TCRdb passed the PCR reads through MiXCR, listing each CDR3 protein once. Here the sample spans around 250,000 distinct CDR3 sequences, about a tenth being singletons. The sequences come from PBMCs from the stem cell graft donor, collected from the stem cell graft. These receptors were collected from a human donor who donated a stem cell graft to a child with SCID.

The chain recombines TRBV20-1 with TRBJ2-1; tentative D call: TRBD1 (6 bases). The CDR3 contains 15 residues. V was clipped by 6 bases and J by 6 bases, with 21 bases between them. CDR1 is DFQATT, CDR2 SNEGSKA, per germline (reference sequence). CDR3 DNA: TGCAGTGCCCATAACACAGGGAGTATGGCCAATGAGCAGTTCTTC. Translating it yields CSAHNTGSMANEQFF.

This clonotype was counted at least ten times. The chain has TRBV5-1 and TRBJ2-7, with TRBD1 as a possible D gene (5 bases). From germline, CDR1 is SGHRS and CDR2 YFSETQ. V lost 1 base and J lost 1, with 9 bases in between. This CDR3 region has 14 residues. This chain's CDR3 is CASSLRTPSYEQYF. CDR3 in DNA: TGCGCCAGCAGCTTGAGGACACCTTCCTACGAGCAGTACTTC.

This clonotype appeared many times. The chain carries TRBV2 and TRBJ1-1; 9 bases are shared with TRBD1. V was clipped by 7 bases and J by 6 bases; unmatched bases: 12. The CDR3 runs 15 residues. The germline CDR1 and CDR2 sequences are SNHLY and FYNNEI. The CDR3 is CASIPGGQGGAEAFF. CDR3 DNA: TGTGCCAGCATTCCAGGGGGACAGGGCGGAGCTGAAGCTTTCTTT.

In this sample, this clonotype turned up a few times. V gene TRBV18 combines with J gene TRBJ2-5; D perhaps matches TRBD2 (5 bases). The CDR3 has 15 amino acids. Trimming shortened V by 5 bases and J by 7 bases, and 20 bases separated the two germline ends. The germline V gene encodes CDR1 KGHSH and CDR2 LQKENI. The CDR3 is CASSSQREEPGTQYF. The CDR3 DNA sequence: TGTGCCAGCTCATCCCAGAGGGAAGAACCGGGGACCCAGTACTTC.

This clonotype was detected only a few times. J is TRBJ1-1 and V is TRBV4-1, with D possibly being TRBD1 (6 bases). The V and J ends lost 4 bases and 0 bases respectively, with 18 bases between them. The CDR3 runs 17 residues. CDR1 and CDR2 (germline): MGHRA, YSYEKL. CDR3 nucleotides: TGCGCCAGCAGCCCTCAGTCGGCTGGGGGCATGAACACTGAAGCTTTCTTT. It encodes CASSPQSAGGMNTEAFF.

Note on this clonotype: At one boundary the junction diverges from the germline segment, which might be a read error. Here the CDR3 DNA reads TGTGCTAGCAGCTTCGGGACAGGGCCCCACGAGCAGTACTTC. Protein sequence: CASSFGTGPHEQYF. J is TRBJ2-7 and V is TRBV7-7; 9 bases match TRBD1. Germline V gives CDR1 SSHAT, CDR2 FNYEAQ (reference sequence). The CDR3 sequence is 14 residues long.

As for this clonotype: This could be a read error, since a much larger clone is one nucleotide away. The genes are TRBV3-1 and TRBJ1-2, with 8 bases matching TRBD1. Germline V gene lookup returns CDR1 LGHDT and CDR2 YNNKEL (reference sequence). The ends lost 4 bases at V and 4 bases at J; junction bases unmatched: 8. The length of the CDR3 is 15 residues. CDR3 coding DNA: TGTGCCAGCAGCCCCCTGGACAGGGTGAGCTATGGCTACACCTTC. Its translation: CASSPLDRVSYGYTF. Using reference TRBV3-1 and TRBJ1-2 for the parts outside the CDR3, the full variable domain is DTAVSQTPKYLVTQMGNDKSIKCEQNLGHDTMYWYKQDSKKFLKIMFSYNNKELIINETVPNRFSPKSPDKAHLNLHINSLELGDSAVYFCASSPLDRVSYGYTFGSGTRLTVV.

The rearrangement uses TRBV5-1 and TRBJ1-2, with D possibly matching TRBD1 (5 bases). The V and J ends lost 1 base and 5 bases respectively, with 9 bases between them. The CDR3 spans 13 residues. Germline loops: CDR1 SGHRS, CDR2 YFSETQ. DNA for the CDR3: TGCGCCAGCAGCTTGAGAGGGGAGTATGGCTACACCTTC. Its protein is CASSLRGEYGYTF.

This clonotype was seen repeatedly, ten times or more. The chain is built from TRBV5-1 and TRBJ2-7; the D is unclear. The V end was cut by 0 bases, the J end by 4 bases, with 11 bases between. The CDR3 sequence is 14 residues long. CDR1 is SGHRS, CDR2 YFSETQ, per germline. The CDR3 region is CASSLGGRSYEQYF. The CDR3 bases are TGCGCCAGCAGCTTGGGGGGTCGGAGTTACGAGCAGTACTTC.

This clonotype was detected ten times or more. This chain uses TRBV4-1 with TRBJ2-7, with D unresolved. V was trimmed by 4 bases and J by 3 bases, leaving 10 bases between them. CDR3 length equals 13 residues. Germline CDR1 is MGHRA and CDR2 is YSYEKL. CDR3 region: CASSRTDGYEQYF. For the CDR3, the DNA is TGCGCCAGCAGCCGCACGGACGGCTACGAGCAGTACTTC.

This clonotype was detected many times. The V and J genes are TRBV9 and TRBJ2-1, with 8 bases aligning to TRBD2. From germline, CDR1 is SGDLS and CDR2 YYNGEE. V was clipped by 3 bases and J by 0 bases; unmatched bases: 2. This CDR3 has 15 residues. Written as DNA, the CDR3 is TGTGCCAGCAGCGGCGGGACTAGCTCCTACAATGAGCAGTTCTTC. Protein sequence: CASSGGTSSYNEQFF.

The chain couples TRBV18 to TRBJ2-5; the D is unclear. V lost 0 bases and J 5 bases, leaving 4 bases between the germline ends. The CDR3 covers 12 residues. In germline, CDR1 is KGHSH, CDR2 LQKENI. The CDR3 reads CASSPPDETQYF. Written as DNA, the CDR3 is TGTGCCAGCTCACCACCGGACGAGACCCAGTACTTC.

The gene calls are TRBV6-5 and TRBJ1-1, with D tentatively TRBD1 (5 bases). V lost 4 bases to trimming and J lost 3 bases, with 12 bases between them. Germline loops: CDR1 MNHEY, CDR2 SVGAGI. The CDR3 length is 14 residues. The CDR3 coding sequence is TGTGCCAGCAGTTTGGGAGGGGCGCACACTGAAGCTTTCTTT. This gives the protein CASSLGGAHTEAFF.

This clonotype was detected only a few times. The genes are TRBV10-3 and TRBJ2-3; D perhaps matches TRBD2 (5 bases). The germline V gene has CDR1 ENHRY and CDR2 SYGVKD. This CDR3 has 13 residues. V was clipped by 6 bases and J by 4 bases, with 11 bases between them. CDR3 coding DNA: TGTGCCATCAGAGTCGCTAGCCCAGATACGCAGTATTTT. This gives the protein CAIRVASPDTQYF.

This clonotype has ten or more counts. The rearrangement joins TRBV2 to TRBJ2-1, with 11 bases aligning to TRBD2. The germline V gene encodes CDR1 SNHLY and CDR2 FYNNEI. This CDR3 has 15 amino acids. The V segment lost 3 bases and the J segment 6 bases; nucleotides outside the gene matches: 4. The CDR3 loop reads CASSDPTSGGNEQFF. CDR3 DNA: TGTGCCAGCAGTGACCCAACTAGCGGGGGCAATGAGCAGTTCTTC.

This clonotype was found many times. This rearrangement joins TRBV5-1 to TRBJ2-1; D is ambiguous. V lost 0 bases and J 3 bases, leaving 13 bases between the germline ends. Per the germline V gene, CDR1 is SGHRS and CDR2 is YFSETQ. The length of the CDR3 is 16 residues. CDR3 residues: CASSLVAATDYNEQFF. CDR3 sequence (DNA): TGCGCCAGCAGCTTGGTCGCCGCGACGGACTACAATGAGCAGTTCTTC.

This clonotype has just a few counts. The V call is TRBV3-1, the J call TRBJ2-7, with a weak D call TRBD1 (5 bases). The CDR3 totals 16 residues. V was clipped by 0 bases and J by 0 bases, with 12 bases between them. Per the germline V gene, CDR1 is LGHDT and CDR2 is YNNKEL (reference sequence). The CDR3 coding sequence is TGTGCCAGCAGCCAAGATAGGGGTTACAGCTCCTACGAGCAGTACTTC. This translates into CASSQDRGYSSYEQYF.

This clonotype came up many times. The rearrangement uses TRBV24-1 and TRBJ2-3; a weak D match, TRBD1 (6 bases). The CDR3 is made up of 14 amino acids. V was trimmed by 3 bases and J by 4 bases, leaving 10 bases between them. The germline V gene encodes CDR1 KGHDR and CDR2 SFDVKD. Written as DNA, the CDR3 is TGTGCCACCAGTGATACTGGGGGCGCAGATACGCAGTATTTT. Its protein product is CATSDTGGADTQYF.

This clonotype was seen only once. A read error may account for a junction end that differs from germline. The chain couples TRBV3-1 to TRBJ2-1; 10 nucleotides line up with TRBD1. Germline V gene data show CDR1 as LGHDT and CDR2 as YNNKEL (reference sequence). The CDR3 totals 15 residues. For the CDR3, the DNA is TGTGCCAGCACCCAAGCGGGGGACAGGGGATATGAGCAGTTCTTC. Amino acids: CASTQAGDRGYEQFF.

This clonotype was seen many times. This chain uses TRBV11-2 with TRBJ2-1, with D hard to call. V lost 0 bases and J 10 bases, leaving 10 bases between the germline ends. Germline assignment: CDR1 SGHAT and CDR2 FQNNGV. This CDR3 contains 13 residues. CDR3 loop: CASSLDFGHEQFF. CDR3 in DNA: TGTGCCAGCAGCTTAGATTTCGGCCACGAGCAGTTCTTC. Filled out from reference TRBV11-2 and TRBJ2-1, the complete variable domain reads EAGVAQSPRYKIIEKRQSVAFWCNPISGHATLYWYQQILGQGPKLLIQFQNNGVVDDSQLPKDRFSAERLKGVDSTLKIQPAKLEDSAVYLCASSLDFGHEQFFGPGTRLTVL.